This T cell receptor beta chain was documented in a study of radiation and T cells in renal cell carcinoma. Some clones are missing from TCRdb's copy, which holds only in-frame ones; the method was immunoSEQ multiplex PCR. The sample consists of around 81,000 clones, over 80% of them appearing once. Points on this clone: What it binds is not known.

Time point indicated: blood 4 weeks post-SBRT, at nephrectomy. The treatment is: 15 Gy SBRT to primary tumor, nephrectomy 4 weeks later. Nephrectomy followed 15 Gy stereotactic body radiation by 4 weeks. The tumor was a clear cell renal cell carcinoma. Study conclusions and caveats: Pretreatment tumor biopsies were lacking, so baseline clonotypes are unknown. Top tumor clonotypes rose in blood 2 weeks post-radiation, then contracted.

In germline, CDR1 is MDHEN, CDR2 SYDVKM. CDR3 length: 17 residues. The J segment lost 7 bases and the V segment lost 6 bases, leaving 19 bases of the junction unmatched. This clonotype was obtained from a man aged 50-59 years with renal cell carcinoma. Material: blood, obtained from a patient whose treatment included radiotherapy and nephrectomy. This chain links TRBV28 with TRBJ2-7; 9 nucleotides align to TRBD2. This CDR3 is CASSPSGVGGRVEEQYF. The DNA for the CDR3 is TGTGCCAGCAGCCCCTCTGGGGTAGGCGGGAGGGTAGAAGAGCAGTACTTC.